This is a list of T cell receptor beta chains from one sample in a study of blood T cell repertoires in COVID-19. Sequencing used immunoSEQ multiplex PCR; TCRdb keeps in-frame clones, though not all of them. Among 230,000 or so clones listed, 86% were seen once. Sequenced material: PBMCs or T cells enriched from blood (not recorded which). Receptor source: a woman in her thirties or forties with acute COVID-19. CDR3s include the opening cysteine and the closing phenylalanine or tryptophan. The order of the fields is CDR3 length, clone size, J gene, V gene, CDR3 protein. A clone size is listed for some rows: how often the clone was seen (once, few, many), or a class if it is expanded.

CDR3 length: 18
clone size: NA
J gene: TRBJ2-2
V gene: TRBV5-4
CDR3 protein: CASSLARPGTGNTGELFF

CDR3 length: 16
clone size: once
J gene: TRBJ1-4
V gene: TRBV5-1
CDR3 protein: CASSLEARRINEKLFF

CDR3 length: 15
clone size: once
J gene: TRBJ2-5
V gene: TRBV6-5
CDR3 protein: CASSYSWDRQETQYF

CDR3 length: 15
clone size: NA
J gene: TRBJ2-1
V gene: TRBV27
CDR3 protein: CASSLLAGGYNEQFF

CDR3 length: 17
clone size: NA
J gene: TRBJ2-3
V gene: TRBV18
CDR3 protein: CASSSRRQTTSTDTQYF

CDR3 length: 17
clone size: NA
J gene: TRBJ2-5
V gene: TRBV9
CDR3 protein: CASSSSVSGGNQETQYF

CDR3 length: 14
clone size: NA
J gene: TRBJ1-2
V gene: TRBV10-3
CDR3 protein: CAISERGFPYGYTF

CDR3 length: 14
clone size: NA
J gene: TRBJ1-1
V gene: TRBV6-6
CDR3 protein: CASSYSGGLTEAFF

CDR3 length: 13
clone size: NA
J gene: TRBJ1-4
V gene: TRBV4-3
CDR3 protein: CASSQDRGRQLFF

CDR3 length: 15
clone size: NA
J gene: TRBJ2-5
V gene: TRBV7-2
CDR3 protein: CASSLVGGLWETQYF

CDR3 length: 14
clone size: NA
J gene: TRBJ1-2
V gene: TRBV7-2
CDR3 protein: CASSSRWGRDGYTF

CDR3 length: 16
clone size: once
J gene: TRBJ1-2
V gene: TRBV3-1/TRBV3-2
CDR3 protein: CASSQAGTAIHYGYTF

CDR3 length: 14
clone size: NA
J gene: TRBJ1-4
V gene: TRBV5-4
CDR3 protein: CASSPGQRNEKLFF

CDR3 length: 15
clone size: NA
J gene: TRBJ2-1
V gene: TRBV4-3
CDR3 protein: CASSQAGQGLNEQFF

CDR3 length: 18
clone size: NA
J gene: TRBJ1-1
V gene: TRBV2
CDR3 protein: CASSVSGTGGWMNTEAFF

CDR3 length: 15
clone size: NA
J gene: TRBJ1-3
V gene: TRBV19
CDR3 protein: CASSIAGYSGNTIYF

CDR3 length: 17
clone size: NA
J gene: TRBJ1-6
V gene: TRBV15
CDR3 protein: CATSRDKGMWNNSPLHF

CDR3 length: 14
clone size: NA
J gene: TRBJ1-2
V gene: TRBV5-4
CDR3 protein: CASSLGQGLTGYTF

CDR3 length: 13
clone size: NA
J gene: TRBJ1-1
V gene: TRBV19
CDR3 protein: CASSYRGYTEAFF

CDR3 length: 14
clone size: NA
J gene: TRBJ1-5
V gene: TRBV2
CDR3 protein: CATTPRTGGQPQHF

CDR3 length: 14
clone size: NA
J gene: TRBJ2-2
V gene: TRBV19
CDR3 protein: CASKTYRDTGELFF

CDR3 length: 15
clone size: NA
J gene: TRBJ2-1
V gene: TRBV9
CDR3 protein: CASSVGAGVINEQFF

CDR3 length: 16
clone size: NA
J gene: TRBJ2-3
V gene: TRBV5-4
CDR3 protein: CASSTAGSKATDTQYF

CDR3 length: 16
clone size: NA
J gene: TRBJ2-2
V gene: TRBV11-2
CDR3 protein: CASSAQTGSNTGELFF

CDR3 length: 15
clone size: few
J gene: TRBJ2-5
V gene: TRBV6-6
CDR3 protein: CASTLAGGRQETQYF

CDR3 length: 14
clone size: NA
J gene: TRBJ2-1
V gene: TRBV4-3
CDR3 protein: CASSPTIQGYEQFF

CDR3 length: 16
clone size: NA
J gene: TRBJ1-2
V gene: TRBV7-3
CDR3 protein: CASSLTSGGRMDGYTF

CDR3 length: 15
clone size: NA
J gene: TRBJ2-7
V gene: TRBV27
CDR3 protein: CASSLGAGSGHEQYF

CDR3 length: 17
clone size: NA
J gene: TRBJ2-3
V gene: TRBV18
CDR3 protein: CASSPPDVAGDRDTQYF

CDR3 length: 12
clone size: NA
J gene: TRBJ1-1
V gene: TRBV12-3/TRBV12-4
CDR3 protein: CASSLGGAEAFF

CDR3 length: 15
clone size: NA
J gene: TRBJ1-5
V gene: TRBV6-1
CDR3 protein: CASSETGQMGQPQHF

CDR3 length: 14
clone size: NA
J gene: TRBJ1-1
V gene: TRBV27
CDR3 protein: CASSLAGGRGEAFF

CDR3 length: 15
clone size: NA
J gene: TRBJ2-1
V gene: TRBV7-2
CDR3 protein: CASSKSRGGGREQFF

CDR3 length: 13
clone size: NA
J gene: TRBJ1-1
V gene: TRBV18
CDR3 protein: CASSADRAVDAFF

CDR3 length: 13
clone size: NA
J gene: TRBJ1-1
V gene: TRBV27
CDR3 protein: CASGRQGNTEAFF

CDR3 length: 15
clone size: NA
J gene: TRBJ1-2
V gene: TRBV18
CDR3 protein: CASSPSGSTNYGYTF

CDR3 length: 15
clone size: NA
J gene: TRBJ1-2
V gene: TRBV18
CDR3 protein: CASSPGTGGDYGYTF

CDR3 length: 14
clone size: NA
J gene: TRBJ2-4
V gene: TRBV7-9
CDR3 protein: CASSLTQGADIQYF

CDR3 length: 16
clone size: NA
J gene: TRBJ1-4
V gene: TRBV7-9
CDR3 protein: CASSSRATATNEKLFF

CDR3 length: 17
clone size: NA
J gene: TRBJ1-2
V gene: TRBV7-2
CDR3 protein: CASSLKGPAGGNNGYTF

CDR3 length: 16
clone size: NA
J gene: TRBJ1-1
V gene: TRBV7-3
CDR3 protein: CASSLMFRGRNTEAFF

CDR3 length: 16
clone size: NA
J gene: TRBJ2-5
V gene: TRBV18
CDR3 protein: CASSHTGTGPQETQYF

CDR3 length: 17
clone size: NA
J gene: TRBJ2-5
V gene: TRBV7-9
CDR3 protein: CASSLGFGLAGAETQYF

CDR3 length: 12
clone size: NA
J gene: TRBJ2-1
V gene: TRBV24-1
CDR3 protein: CATSDHSLEQFF

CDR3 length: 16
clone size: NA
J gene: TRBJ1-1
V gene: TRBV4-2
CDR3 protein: CASSRVPWGLNTEAFF

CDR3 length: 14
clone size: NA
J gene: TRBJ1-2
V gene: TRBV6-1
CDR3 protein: CASSEAAGQGGYTF

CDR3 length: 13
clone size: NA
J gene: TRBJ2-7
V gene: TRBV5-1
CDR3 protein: CASSPGQFYEQYF

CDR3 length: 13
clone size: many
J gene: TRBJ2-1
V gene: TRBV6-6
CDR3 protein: CASSYSTYHEQFF